This TCR beta chain was recovered during a study of PD-L1 blockade in urothelial cancer. Study details: Median T cell yield per blood sample was some 140,000 cells.

The germline gives CDR1 LGHNA, CDR2 YSLEER. The CDR3 runs 15 residues. V was pared by 3 bases and J by 4 bases, with 14 bases between. What went into each PCR as a spike was synthetic TCR analog templates. TCRdb's copy holds only in-frame clones and misses some; the assay was immunoSEQ multiplex PCR. The data contain roughly 32,000 clones, 70% to 85% of them singletons. In its sample, this clone was seen once. The rearrangement joins TRBV4-3 to TRBJ2-3; tentatively, D is TRBD2 (6 bases). The sample in question was PBMCs, obtained around atezolizumab (anti-PD-L1) treatment. This sequence originates from a man between 60 and 75 years old with urothelial cancer. Here the CDR3 DNA reads TGCGCCAGCAGCCAGCAGGGCAGGGAGGCAGATACGCAGTATTTT. Translating it yields CASSQQGREADTQYF.